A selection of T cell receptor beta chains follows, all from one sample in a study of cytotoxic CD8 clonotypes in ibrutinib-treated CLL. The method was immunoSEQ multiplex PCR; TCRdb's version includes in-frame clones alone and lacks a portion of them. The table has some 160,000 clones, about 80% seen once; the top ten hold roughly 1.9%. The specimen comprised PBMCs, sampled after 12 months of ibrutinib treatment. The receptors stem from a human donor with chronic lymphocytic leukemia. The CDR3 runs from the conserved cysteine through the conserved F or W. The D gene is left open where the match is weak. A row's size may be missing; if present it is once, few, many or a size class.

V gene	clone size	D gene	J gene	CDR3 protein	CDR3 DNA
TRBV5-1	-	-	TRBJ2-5	CASSLEMAEETQYF	TGCGCCAGCAGCTTAGAAATGGCCGAGGAGACCCAGTACTTC
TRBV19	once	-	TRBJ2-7	CASSSFGGGVGEQYF	TGTGCCAGTAGTAGCTTCGGAGGGGGAGTCGGTGAGCAGTACTTC
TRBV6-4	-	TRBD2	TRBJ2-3	CASSDSTSGGTDTQYF	TGTGCCAGCAGTGACTCGACTAGCGGGGGCACAGATACGCAGTATTTT
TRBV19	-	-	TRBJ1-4	CASSWGRTARNEKLFF	TGTGCCAGTAGTTGGGGAAGGACGGCCCGTAATGAAAAACTGTTTTTT
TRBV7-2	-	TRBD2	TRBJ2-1	CASSLRLAGIYNEQFF	TGTGCCAGCAGCTTAAGGCTAGCGGGAATATACAATGAGCAGTTCTTC
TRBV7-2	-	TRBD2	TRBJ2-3	CASSLALAGDLSTDTQYF	TGTGCCAGCAGCTTAGCCCTAGCGGGGGACCTTAGCACAGATACGCAGTATTTT
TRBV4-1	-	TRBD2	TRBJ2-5	CASSPRGLAQETQYF	TGCGCCAGCAGCCCCCGAGGACTAGCTCAAGAGACCCAGTACTTC
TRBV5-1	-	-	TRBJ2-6	CASSPFSASGANVLTF	TGCGCCAGCAGCCCTTTCAGCGCATCTGGGGCCAACGTCCTGACTTTC
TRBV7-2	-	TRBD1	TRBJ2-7	CASSLVRDRGSHEQYF	TGTGCCAGCAGCTTAGTTAGGGACAGGGGGTCGCACGAGCAGTACTTC
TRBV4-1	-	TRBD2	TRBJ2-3	CASSLEPPAGGRHTDTQYF	TGCGCCAGCAGCCTCGAACCCCCAGCGGGAGGAAGGCACACAGATACGCAGTATTTT
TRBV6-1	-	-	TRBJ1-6	CASSDHGGSPLHF	TGTGCCAGCAGTGATCATGGAGGGTCACCCCTCCACTTT
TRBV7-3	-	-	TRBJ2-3	CASSSYADTQYF	TGTGCCAGCAGCTCCTATGCAGATACGCAGTATTTT
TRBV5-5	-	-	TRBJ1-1	CASSSTGTEAFF	TGTGCCAGCAGCTCTACGGGCACTGAAGCTTTCTTT
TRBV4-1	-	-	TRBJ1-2	CASSYLPDSDYGYTF	TGCGCCAGCAGCTATTTACCCGACAGTGACTATGGCTACACCTTC
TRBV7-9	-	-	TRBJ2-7	CASSPRDGSYEQYF	TGTGCCAGCAGCCCCCGGGACGGATCCTACGAGCAGTACTTC
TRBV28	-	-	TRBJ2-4	CASRDSNLAKNIQYF	TGTGCCAGCAGGGACAGCAATCTAGCCAAAAACATTCAGTACTTC
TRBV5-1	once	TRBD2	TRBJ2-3	CASSLGGSGTTDTQYF	TGCGCCAGCAGCTTGGGGGGTAGCGGGACCACAGATACGCAGTATTTT
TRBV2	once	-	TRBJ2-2	CASSELSGELFF	TGTGCCAGCAGTGAGCTTTCCGGGGAGCTGTTTTTT
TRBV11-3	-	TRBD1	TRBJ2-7	CASSLGGQGHYEQYF	TGTGCCAGCAGCTTAGGGGGACAGGGACACTACGAGCAGTACTTC
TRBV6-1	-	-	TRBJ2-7	CASSEGFQGEQYF	TGTGCCAGCAGTGAAGGATTTCAGGGCGAGCAGTACTTC
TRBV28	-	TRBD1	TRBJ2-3	CASKLGDRTPDTQYF	TGTGCCAGCAAGCTCGGGGACAGGACCCCAGATACGCAGTATTTT
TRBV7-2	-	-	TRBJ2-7	CASSLGGHPYEQYF	TGTGCCAGCAGCTTAGGGGGCCACCCTTACGAGCAGTACTTC
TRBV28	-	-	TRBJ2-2	CASSSLTGELFF	TGTGCCAGCAGTTCCTTGACCGGGGAGCTGTTTTTT
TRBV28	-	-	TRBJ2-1	CASFRGYNEQFF	TGTGCCAGTTTTAGGGGTTACAATGAGCAGTTCTTC
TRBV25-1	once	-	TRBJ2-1	CASSEFGRNEQFF	TGTGCCAGCAGTGAATTCGGTCGCAATGAGCAGTTCTTC
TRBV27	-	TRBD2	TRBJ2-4	CASSSATSTTRRLGGRNIQYF	TGTGCCAGCAGCTCGGCGACTAGCACAACTCGCCGACTCGGGGGGAGGAACATTCAGTACTTC
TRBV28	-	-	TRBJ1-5	CASSFVGEGGNQPQHF	TGTGCCAGCAGTTTTGTGGGCGAGGGTGGCAATCAGCCCCAGCATTTT
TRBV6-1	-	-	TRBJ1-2	CASRPPGRGPGGYTF	TGTGCCAGCAGACCCCCAGGGCGGGGACCAGGGGGCTACACCTTC
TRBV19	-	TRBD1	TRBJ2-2	CATPRGDRGRNTGELFF	TGTGCCACCCCTAGGGGGGACAGGGGGCGAAACACCGGGGAGCTGTTTTTT
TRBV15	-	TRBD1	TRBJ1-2	CATSSRGLGVHGYTF	TGTGCCACCAGCAGCAGGGGGCTAGGGGTCCATGGCTACACCTTC
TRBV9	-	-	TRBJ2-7	CASSVAPGPTSYEQYF	TGTGCCAGCAGCGTAGCTCCGGGCCCTACTAGCTACGAGCAGTACTTC
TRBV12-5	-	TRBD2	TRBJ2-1	CASGLTAGGLPEQFF	TGTGCTAGTGGTTTGACGGCGGGAGGCCTTCCGGAGCAGTTCTTC
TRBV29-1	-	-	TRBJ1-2	CSVEDARGLPYGYTF	TGCAGCGTTGAAGATGCTCGGGGATTGCCCTATGGCTACACCTTC
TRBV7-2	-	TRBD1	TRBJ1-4	CASSPGTATNEKLFF	TGTGCCAGCAGCCCCGGGACAGCAACTAATGAAAAACTGTTTTTT
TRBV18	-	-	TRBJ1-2	CASSPSSDRGGYTF	TGTGCCAGCTCACCCTCGTCCGATAGGGGTGGCTACACCTTC
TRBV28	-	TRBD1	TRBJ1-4	CASRGDRANEKLFF	TGTGCCAGCCGCGGGGACAGAGCTAATGAAAAACTGTTTTTT
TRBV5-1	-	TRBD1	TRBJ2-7	CASSLGGRTGRYEQYF	TGCGCCAGCAGCTTGGGAGGACGGACAGGCCGCTACGAGCAGTACTTC
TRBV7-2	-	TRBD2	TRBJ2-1	CASSLGASGSDEQFF	TGTGCCAGCAGCTTAGGGGCTAGCGGTTCTGATGAGCAGTTCTTC
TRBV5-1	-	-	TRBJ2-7	CASSPSGTNYEQYF	TGCGCCAGCAGCCCCTCCGGGACAAACTACGAGCAGTACTTC
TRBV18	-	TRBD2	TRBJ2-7	CASSGGAGLFYEQYF	TGTGCCAGCTCGGGAGGGGCGGGGCTTTTCTACGAGCAGTACTTC
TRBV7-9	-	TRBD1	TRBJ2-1	CASSLGTGWFF	TGTGCCAGCAGCCTAGGGACAGGGTGGTTCTTC
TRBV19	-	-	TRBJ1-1	CASSKAGSSEAFF	TGTGCCAGTAGTAAGGCAGGGAGTTCTGAAGCTTTCTTT